This T cell receptor (beta chain) comes out of a study of blood T cell repertoires in COVID-19. Looking at the study overall: In each case, the material was cDNA or gDNA derived from T cells, B-cell-depleted T cells, or PBMCs.

Produced via immunoSEQ multiplex PCR; TCRdb's table is partial and in-frame only. The data contain approximately 400,000 clones, roughly 90% of them singletons. A few counts support this clone. The V end lost 3 bases, the J end lost 6 bases, and 11 bases lay between the germline ends. Per the germline V gene, CDR1 is DFQATT and CDR2 is SNEGSKA (reference sequence). The CDR3 length is 13 residues. The sample consisted of peripheral blood. The chain has TRBV20-1 and TRBJ2-2; a weak D match, TRBD2 (6 bases). This receptor was identified in a man aged 40-55 years with acute or convalescent COVID-19. The CDR3: CSASAREAGELFF. The CDR3 DNA follows: TGCAGTGCTAGTGCCAGGGAGGCCGGGGAGCTGTTTTTT.